This T cell receptor (beta chain) originates from a study of cytomegalovirus exposure and HLA in healthy donors. Libraries were prepared by immunoSEQ multiplex PCR; TCRdb keeps only in-frame clonotypes and omits some of them. Of about 49,000 clones in the sample, about 90% were seen once. The germline V gene has CDR1 SNHLY and CDR2 FYNNEI. With 2 bases removed from V and 7 bases from J, the gap between germline ends came to 9 bases. There are 12 residues in the CDR3. Sequencing was done on a sample of PBMCs. The TCR comes from a man between 18 and 35 years old in good health and CMV-seronegative. J is TRBJ2-7 and V is TRBV2; maybe TRBD1 (7 bases). The CDR3 region is CASSEPGGEQYF. CDR3 in DNA: TGTGCCAGCAGTGAACCAGGGGGGGAGCAGTACTTC.